This T cell receptor (beta chain) was sequenced during a study of CD8+CD57+ T cells in acquired aplastic anemia. Overall study: The mean DNA yield obtained from sorted CD4+ and CD8+ cells came to approximately 3 ug.

The table lists this clonotype with a few counts. Previously, flow cytometry had revealed CD8+CD57+ cell expansion in the patients chosen for sequencing. With no exception, the patients had severe acquired aplastic anemia. Patients were treatment-naive when blood was sampled. Genomic DNA acted as the template from which TCR beta VDJ combination and CDR3 sequence profiling were carried out. One entry per CDR3 protein results from TCRdb running MiXCR on the reads. In the table there are over 250,000 distinct CDR3 sequences, 45% to 65% of which are singletons. V shed 9 bases and J shed 6 bases, with 12 bases lying between them. The CDR3 has 12 amino acids. The germline V gene encodes CDR1 KGHDR and CDR2 SFDVKD.

This chain uses TRBV24-1 with TRBJ2-3; D might be TRBD2 (6 bases). The source of this sequence is a human donor with aplastic anemia. Sequencing was carried out using sorted CD4+, CD8+, or CD8+CD57+ T cells (not recorded which) from PBMCs. For the CDR3, the DNA is TGTGCCACCTCGGGGGAGACGGATACGCAGTATTTT. Protein product: CATSGETDTQYF.